The sequence of this T cell receptor beta chain was determined in a study of blood T cell repertoires in COVID-19. This CDR3 has 12 amino acids. The V and J ends lost 1 base and 7 bases respectively, with 4 bases between them. Only in-frame clones appear in the TCRdb table, and some are missing; sequencing was by immunoSEQ multiplex PCR. The profile shows 73,000 or so clones, around 81% of them singletons. This receptor was taken from a woman aged 55-70 years with acute or convalescent COVID-19. The rearrangement links TRBV12-3 or TRBV12-4 to TRBJ1-4, with unresolved D. Sequenced input: peripheral blood. CDR3 residues: CASSLGAEKLFF. CDR3 nucleotides: TGTGCCAGCAGTTTAGGGGCTGAAAAACTGTTTTTT.